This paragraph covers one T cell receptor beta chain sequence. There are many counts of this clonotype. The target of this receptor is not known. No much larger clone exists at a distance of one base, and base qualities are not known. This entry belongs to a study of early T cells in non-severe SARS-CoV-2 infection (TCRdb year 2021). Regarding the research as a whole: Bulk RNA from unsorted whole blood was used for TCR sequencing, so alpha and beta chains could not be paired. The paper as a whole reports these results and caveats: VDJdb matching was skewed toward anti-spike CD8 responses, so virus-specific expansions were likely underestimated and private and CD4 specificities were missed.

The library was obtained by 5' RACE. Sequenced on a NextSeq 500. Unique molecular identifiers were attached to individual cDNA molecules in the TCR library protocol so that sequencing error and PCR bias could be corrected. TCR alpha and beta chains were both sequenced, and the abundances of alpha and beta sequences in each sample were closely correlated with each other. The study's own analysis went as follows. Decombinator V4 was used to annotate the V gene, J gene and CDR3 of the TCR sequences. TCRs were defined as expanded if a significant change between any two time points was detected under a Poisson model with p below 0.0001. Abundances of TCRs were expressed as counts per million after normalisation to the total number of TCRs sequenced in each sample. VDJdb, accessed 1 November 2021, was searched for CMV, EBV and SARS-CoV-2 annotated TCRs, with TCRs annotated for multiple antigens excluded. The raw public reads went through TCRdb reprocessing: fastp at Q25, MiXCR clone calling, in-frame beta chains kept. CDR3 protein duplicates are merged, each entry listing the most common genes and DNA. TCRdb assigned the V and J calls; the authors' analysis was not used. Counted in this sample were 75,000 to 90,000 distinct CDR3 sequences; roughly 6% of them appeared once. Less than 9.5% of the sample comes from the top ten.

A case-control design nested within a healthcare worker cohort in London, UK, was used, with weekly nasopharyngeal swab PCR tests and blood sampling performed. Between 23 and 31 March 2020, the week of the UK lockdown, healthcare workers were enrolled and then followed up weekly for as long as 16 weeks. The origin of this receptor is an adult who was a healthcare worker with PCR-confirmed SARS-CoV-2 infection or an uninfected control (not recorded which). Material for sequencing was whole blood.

DNA sequence: TGCAGTGCTAGACGGACAGGGATGAACACTGAAGCTTTCTTT. This sequence encodes CSARRTGMNTEAFF. The chain uses TRBV20-1 and TRBJ1-1; 8 nucleotides in the junction match TRBD1. Clipping removes 2 bases from V and 0 bases from J, with 2 as the unmatched junction base count. From a lookup of the germline V gene (reference sequence), CDR1 and CDR2 are DFQATT and SNEGSKA. From the cysteine through the phenylalanine, the CDR3 covers 14 amino acids. The read is trimmed to its CDR3 DNA, 42 bases read in frame from base 1.